The next 21 T cell receptor beta chains were all read from a single sample in a study of OX40 agonist ivuxolimab in advanced cancers. Profiling relied on immunoSEQ multiplex PCR, and the TCRdb table lists in-frame clones only, not all of them. This sample has approximately 100,000 clones, with about 90% found just once. Sequencing used CD4+ or CD8+ T cells sorted from blood, obtained in a trial of the OX40 agonist ivuxolimab. Every receptor here comes from an adult with an advanced solid tumor such as melanoma, head and neck, liver or kidney cancer.

The chain carries TRBV7-2 and TRBJ1-5; D is unresolved. The germline V and J ends were trimmed by 5 bases and 2 bases, with 10 bases remaining between them. CDR3 size: 14 residues. Germline-derived CDR1 and CDR2 are SGHTA and FQGNSA. CDR3 DNA sequence: TGTGCCAGCAGCCAAGGGCAGGGCAATCAGCCCCAGCATTTT. It codes for CASSQGQGNQPQHF.

CDR3 DNA: TGTGCCAGCAGCTTAGAAAGTTTTACAGGAGTGGGATCTGGGGCCAACGTCCTGACTTTC. Protein: CASSLESFTGVGSGANVLTF. The chain combines TRBV7-8 with TRBJ2-6; D perhaps matches TRBD1 (5 bases). The ends were cut back, 1 base at V and 1 base at J, with 20 bases in the middle. The CDR3 contains 20 residues. CDR1 and CDR2 (germline): SGHVS, FQNEAQ.

This clone was counted only a few times. V is TRBV7-3 and J is TRBJ2-1; 9 nucleotides agree with TRBD1. The CDR3 extends over 16 amino acids. The V gene's germline CDR1 is SGHTA and CDR2 FQGTGA. The J segment lost 0 bases and the V segment lost 5 bases, leaving 5 bases of the junction unmatched. CDR3 protein: CASSPRTGDSYNEQFF. The CDR3 region has the DNA TGTGCCAGCAGCCCGAGGACAGGGGACTCCTACAATGAGCAGTTCTTC.

The rearrangement joins TRBV9 to TRBJ1-5; 10 bases map to TRBD1. The CDR3 sequence is 15 residues long. J was trimmed by 6 bases and V by 3 bases; bases with no gene match: 6. The germline V gene has CDR1 SGDLS and CDR2 YYNGEE. In nucleotides, the CDR3 is TGTGCCAGCAGCGGACAGGGGGCTATGAGTCAGCCCCAGCATTTT. Translating it yields CASSGQGAMSQPQHF.

The sample holds one count of this clone. The chain combines TRBV28 with TRBJ1-2; D may be TRBD1 (6 bases). The V and J ends lost 3 bases and 3 bases respectively, with 11 bases between them. The CDR3 is made up of 14 amino acids. The germline CDR1 and CDR2 sequences are MDHEN and SYDVKM. CDR3 residues: CASSFSRGDYGYTF. CDR3 bases: TGTGCCAGCAGTTTTAGTAGGGGGGACTATGGCTACACCTTC.

The DNA of the CDR3 is TGTGCCAGCAGCTTGAACGCAGCTTCCAATCAGCCCCAGCATTTT. Translation: CASSLNAASNQPQHF. The chain uses TRBV7-2 and TRBJ1-5; D is unclear. Trimming stripped 3 bases from V and 3 bases from J, with 12 bases between. Germline V lookup: CDR1 SGHTA, CDR2 FQGNSA. The CDR3 extends over 15 amino acids.

The chain joins TRBV5-1 to TRBJ2-6; a weak D match, TRBD2 (6 bases). The CDR3 covers 18 residues. In germline, CDR1 is SGHRS, CDR2 YFSETQ. V lost 3 bases to trimming and J lost 2 bases, with 18 bases between them. The CDR3 sequence is CASSSGVIGSTGANVLTF. The CDR3 DNA reads as TGCGCCAGCAGCTCGGGGGTAATAGGATCTACTGGGGCCAACGTCCTGACTTTC.

The V call is TRBV10-2, the J call TRBJ1-4; D is unresolved. V was cut by 1 base and J by 4 bases, with 4 bases left in between. Germline CDR1 reads WSHSY; CDR2 reads SAAADI. The length of the CDR3 is 13 residues. CDR3 loop: CASSELDNEKLFF. CDR3 DNA: TGCGCCAGCAGTGAGTTGGATAATGAAAAACTGTTTTTT.

The chain has TRBV11-3 and TRBJ2-7, with 13 positions matching TRBD2. The trim removed 5 bases at V and 5 bases at J, leaving 3 bases unmatched. CDR3 length equals 14 residues. Per germline, CDR1 SGHNT and CDR2 YENEEA. CDR3 sequence (DNA): TGTGCCAGCAGCCCCGGACTAGCGGGGGACGAGCAGTACTTC. Protein: CASSPGLAGDEQYF.

V is TRBV6-5 and J is TRBJ1-1, with D maybe TRBD1 (6 bases). The length of the CDR3 is 13 residues. V dropped 11 bases and J dropped 1 base, with 14 bases sitting between them. Per the germline V gene, CDR1 is MNHEY and CDR2 is SVGAGI. CDR3 sequence: CAVRRGENTEAFF. CDR3 bases: TGTGCCGTTCGAAGGGGGGAGAACACTGAAGCTTTCTTT.

The chain joins TRBV29-1 to TRBJ2-5, with unresolved D. The CDR3 totals 12 residues. The V end lost 2 bases, the J end lost 5 bases, and 9 bases lay between the germline ends. Germline CDR1 SQVTM, CDR2 ANQGSEA. CDR3 coding DNA: TGCAGCGTTGAACGGCAGGCCGAGACCCAGTACTTC. The encoded protein is CSVERQAETQYF.

The chain has TRBV7-2 and TRBJ1-4, with D maybe TRBD1 (5 bases). V gave up 5 bases and J gave up 7 bases, with 17 bases separating them. The CDR3 has 15 amino acids. Germline lookup yields CDR1 SGHTA and CDR2 FQGNSA. The CDR3 here is CASSAQPAGGEKLFF. CDR3 sequence (DNA): TGTGCCAGCAGCGCCCAACCCGCGGGGGGTGAAAAACTGTTTTTT. The full variable domain, rest sourced from reference TRBV7-2 and TRBJ1-4, is GAGVSQSPSNKVTEKGKDVELRCDPISGHTALYWYRQSLGQGLEFLIYFQGNSAPDKSGLPSDRFSAERTGGSVSTLTIQRTQQEDSAVYLCASSAQPAGGEKLFFGSGTQLSVL.

J is TRBJ1-4 and V is TRBV28; 10 bases agree with TRBD1. The ends lost 9 bases at V and 8 bases at J; junction bases unmatched: 3. The V gene's germline CDR1 is MDHEN and CDR2 SYDVKM. The CDR3 is made up of 12 amino acids. CDR3 amino acids: CASGQGGEKLFF. The CDR3 bases are TGTGCCAGTGGACAGGGGGGAGAAAAACTGTTTTTT.

The rearrangement links TRBV11-2 to TRBJ1-2; 8 bases line up with TRBD1. Per germline, CDR1 SGHAT and CDR2 FQNNGV. The CDR3 is 16 amino acids. J lost 3 bases, V lost 5 bases, and 11 bases had no gene match. The CDR3 nucleotides read TGTGCCAGCAGCCGGACAGGGTTCAGGGGTGACTATGGCTACACCTTC. It translates to CASSRTGFRGDYGYTF.

The rearrangement links TRBV5-1 to TRBJ2-6, with 7 nucleotides matching TRBD1. This CDR3 region has 15 residues. Germline trimming cut 5 bases from V and 4 bases from J; bases unmatched to any gene: 6. CDR1 SGHRS and CDR2 YFSETQ come from the germline V gene. The CDR3 is CASRPTGVGANVLTF. The CDR3 nucleotides are TGCGCCAGCAGACCCACAGGGGTCGGGGCCAACGTCCTGACTTTC.

This chain links TRBV7-6 with TRBJ2-7, with 8 positions matching TRBD2. Germline trimming cut 7 bases from V and 2 bases from J; bases unmatched to any gene: 7. The CDR3 spans 14 residues. Germline V gene data show CDR1 as SGHVS and CDR2 as FNYEAQ. In nucleotides, the CDR3 is TGTGCCAGCACCCCCGCAGCGGGGGCCTACGAGCAGTACTTC. As protein: CASTPAAGAYEQYF.

This clone was picked up one time. The gene calls are TRBV5-1 and TRBJ2-7, with TRBD1 identical over 10 bases. V shed 5 bases, J shed 5 bases, and the junction held 4 bases outside the gene matches. This CDR3 has 13 amino acids. Germline V gene sequence: CDR1 SGHRS, CDR2 YFSETQ. The CDR3 spells CASRAGTGDEQYF. CDR3 bases: TGCGCCAGCAGGGCAGGGACAGGGGACGAGCAGTACTTC.

The chain links TRBV7-2 to TRBJ1-6; D is undetermined. CDR1 and CDR2 (germline): SGHTA, FQGNSA. The CDR3 extends over 12 amino acids. The ends were cut back, 4 bases at V and 13 bases at J, with 11 bases in the middle. CDR3 sequence reads: CASSSPLFPLHF. CDR3 bases: TGTGCCAGCAGCTCCCCTTTATTCCCCCTCCACTTT.

V usage is TRBV27 and J usage is TRBJ1-1; TRBD1 matches at 7 bases. This CDR3 spans 13 amino acids. V dropped 7 bases and J dropped 9; count of bases not matched to a gene: 11. Germline V lookup: CDR1 MNHEY, CDR2 SMNVEV (reference sequence). The chain's CDR3 is CASNNLRDRKAFF. As DNA, the CDR3 is TGTGCCAGCAACAACCTCCGGGACAGAAAAGCTTTCTTT.

This chain uses TRBV5-1 with TRBJ1-2, with D possibly being TRBD1 (5 bases). Trimming cost V 0 bases and J 7 bases, with 13 bases left between them. Germline V gene data show CDR1 as SGHRS and CDR2 as YFSETQ. This CDR3 region has 14 residues. CDR3 coding DNA: TGCGCCAGCAGCTTGGGCGGGGCGGGACGTGGCTACACCTTC. Protein product: CASSLGGAGRGYTF.

The chain has TRBV19 and TRBJ1-2; D call uncertain. From germline, CDR1 is LNHDA and CDR2 SQIVND (reference sequence). CDR3 length: 14 residues. The V gene lost 5 bases and the J gene lost 4 bases, with 14 bases spanning the gap. The CDR3 DNA reads as TGTGCCAGTAGTCCCCCCGACCGGGTCTATGGCTACACCTTC. Its translation is CASSPPDRVYGYTF.